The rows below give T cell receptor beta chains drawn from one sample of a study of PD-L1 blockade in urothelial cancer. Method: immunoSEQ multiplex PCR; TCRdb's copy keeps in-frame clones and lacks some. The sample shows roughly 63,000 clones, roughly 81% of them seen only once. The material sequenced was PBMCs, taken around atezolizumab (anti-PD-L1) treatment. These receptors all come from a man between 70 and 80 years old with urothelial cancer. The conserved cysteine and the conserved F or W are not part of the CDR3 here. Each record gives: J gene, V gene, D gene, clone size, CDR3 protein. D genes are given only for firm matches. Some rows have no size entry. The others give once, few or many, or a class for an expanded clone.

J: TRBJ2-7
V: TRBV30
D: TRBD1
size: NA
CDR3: AWSVGTGAYEQY

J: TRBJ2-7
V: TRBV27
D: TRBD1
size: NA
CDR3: ASSIYRGYEQY

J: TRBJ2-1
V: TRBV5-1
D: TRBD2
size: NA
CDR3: ASKLAEPYNEQF

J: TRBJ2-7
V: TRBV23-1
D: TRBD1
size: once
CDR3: ATRWTGTYEQY

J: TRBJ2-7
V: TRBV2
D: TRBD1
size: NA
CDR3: ASSVNRGAHEQY

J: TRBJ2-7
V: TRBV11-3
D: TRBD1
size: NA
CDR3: ASSLDQTGGSYEQY

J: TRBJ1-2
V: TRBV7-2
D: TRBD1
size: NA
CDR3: ASSPRQGAKGYT

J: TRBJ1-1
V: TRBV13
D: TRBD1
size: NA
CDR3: ASSVGQGPEAF

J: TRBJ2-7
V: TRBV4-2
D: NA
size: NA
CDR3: ASSPPGMGEQY

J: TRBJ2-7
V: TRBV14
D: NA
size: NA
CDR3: ASSQRREQY

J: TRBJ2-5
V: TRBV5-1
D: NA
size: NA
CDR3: ASSLERAGETQY

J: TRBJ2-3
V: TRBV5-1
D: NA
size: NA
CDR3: ASSLDRSATDTQY

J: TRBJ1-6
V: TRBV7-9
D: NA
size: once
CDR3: ASSFGLDNSPLH

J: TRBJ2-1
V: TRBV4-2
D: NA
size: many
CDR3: ASSLTSYNEQF

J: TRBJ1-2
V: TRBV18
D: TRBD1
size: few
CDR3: ASSPDRGKGGYT

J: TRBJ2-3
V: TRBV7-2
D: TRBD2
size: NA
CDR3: ASSLVLAGRTDTQY

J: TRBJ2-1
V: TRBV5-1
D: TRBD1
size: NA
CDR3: ASSLDPYRGSYNEQF

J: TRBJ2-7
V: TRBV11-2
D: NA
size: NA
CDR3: ASSPTFENEQY

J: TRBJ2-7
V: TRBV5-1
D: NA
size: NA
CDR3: ASSLAERSKGNEQY

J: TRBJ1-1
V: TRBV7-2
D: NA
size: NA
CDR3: ASRVGLEAF

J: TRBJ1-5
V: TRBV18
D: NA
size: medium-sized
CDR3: ASSLSGTRDQPQH

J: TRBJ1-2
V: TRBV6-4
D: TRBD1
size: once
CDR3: ASSASGTGLANYGYT

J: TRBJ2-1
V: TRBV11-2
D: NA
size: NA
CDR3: ASSLGGGEQF

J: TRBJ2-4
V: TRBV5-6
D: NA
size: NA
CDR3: ASSWNSLKNIQY

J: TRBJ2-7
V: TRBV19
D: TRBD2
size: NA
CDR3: ASSSWTSGGYEQY

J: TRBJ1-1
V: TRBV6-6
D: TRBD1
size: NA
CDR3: ASSSQGQGANTEAF

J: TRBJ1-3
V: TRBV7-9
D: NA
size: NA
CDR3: ASSLESGAGNTIY

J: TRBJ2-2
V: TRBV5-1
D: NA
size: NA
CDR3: ASSLAGKNTGELF

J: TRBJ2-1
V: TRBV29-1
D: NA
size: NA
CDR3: SVGMTIGNEQF

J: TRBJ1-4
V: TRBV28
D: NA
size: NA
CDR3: ASSSGGGASNEKLF

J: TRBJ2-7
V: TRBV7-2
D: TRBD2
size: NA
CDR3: ASSLAPGGRSEQY

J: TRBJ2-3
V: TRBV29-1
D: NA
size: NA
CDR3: SVGPGGDTQY

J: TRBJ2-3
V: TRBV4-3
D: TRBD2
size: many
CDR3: ASSQAHIAGGSTDTQY

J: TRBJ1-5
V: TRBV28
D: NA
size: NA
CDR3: ASSWTDSNQPQH